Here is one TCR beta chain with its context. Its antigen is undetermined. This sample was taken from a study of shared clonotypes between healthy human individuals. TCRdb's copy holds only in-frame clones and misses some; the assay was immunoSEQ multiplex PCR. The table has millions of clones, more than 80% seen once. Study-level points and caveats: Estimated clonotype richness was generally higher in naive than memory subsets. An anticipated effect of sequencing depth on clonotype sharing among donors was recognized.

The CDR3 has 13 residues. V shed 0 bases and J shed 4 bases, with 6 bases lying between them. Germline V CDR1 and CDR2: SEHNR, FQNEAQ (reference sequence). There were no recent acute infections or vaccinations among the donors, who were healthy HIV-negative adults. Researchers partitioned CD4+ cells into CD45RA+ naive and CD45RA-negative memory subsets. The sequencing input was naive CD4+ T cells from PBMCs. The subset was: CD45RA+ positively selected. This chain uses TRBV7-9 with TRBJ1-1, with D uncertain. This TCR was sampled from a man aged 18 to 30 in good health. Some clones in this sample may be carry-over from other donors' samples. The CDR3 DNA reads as TGTGCCAGCAGCTTAGCGAGTGGCACTGAAGCTTTCTTT. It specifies CASSLASGTEAFF.